Shown below are 14 T cell receptor beta chains from a single sample sequenced in a study of Tregs in tolerant kidney transplant recipients. Assay used: immunoSEQ multiplex PCR; TCRdb lists only in-frame clones, some missing. The sample lists fewer than 80,000 clones, 95% to 98% seen once, with around 0.3% in the top ten. The source material was Tregs from blood, sampled before the transplant. The source of these receptors is a human donor who received a combined kidney and bone marrow transplant.

The V call is TRBV7-2, the J call TRBJ2-7; TRBD1 matches 7 bases. The germline V gene has CDR1 SGHTA and CDR2 FQGNSA. The CDR3 loop spans 15 amino acids. Losses at the gene ends were 7 bases for V and 0 bases for J; bases not matched to a gene: 9. The CDR3 DNA follows: TGTGCCAGCAAAACAGGGGCTTCAAGCTCCTACGAGCAGTACTTC. Amino acid sequence: CASKTGASSSYEQYF.

The genes are TRBV19 and TRBJ1-5; 9 bases map to TRBD1. This CDR3 comprises 15 residues. Germline CDR1 reads LNHDA; CDR2 reads SQIVND (reference sequence). Trimming removed 5 bases from V and 6 bases from J; junction bases left unmatched: 8. The CDR3 loop is CASSSVGQGIQPQHF. For the CDR3, the DNA is TGTGCCAGTAGTTCGGTTGGACAGGGGATTCAGCCCCAGCATTTT.

V gene TRBV5-1 combines with J gene TRBJ2-7; D possibly corresponds to TRBD2 (6 bases). Trimming stripped 4 bases from V and 5 bases from J, with 22 bases between. Per germline, CDR1 SGHRS and CDR2 YFSETQ. CDR3 size: 16 residues. The CDR3 here is CASSPYRDSFADEQYF. The DNA of the CDR3 is TGCGCCAGCAGCCCGTACCGGGACTCCTTCGCCGACGAGCAGTACTTC.

This sequence joins TRBV9 and TRBJ2-1, with 15 bases that match TRBD2. The CDR3 contains 19 residues. Germline CDR1 and CDR2: SGDLS and YYNGEE. The V gene end was trimmed by 4 bases and the J gene end by 6 bases; junction bases not matched to a gene: 14. The CDR3 region is CASSNRRGLAGGLTNEQFF. The CDR3 DNA reads as TGTGCCAGCAGCAATCGACGTGGACTAGCGGGGGGGTTGACCAATGAGCAGTTCTTC.

This clone came up once. The chain joins TRBV5-1 to TRBJ1-2; D unresolved. CDR3 length: 13 amino acids. The germline CDR1 and CDR2 sequences are SGHRS and YFSETQ. V shed 0 bases and J shed 0 bases, with 3 bases lying between them. CDR3 in amino acids: CASSLGANYGYTF. DNA of the CDR3: TGCGCCAGCAGCTTGGGAGCTAACTATGGCTACACCTTC.

V usage is TRBV5-4 and J usage is TRBJ1-5, with D possibly being TRBD1 (5 bases). The CDR3 loop spans 14 amino acids. Trimming stripped 4 bases from V and 5 bases from J, with 13 bases between. Germline CDR1 reads SGHNT; CDR2 reads YYREEE (reference sequence). CDR3 sequence reads: CASSHGGTDQPQHF. The CDR3 region has the DNA TGTGCCAGCAGCCACGGGGGAACGGATCAGCCCCAGCATTTT.

The chain uses TRBV5-1 and TRBJ2-5; the match to TRBD1 covers 7 bases. The CDR3 totals 14 residues. The germline V gene encodes CDR1 SGHRS and CDR2 YFSETQ. J lost 0 bases, V lost 3 bases, and 2 bases had no gene match. CDR3 sequence: CASSSGTDQETQYF. The DNA for the CDR3 is TGCGCCAGCAGCTCCGGGACAGACCAAGAGACCCAGTACTTC.

J is TRBJ1-1 and V is TRBV11-1; D not certain. The germline gives CDR1 SGHAT, CDR2 FQDESV (reference sequence). This CDR3 is built from 12 residues. Trimming took off 2 bases at V and 5 bases at J, with 6 bases between the two ends. This CDR3 is CASSLYRTEAFF. The CDR3 region has the DNA TGTGCCAGCAGCTTATACAGAACTGAAGCTTTCTTT.

The V and J genes are TRBV2 and TRBJ1-5, with D maybe TRBD1 (6 bases). The ends were cut back, 4 bases at V and 5 bases at J, with 12 bases in the middle. Germline CDR1 reads SNHLY; CDR2 reads FYNNEI. CDR3 length: 14 amino acids. Here the CDR3 reads CASSAGQRDQPQHF. CDR3 nucleotides: TGTGCCAGCAGTGCCGGACAGCGAGATCAGCCCCAGCATTTT.

The CDR3 nucleotides are TGTGCCAGTGGGGAGTACCTAGGGTCCTACAATGAGCAGTTCTTC. It is translated as CASGEYLGSYNEQFF. J is TRBJ2-1 and V is TRBV7-3; a weak D match, TRBD2 (5 bases). Trimming pared 9 bases from V and 1 base from J, leaving 16 bases between. The CDR3 consists of 15 residues. CDR1 and CDR2 from the germline V gene are SGHTA and FQGTGA.

This clone was counted a few times. This chain connects TRBV7-2 to TRBJ2-7; 8 bases map to TRBD2. Germline lookup yields CDR1 SGHTA and CDR2 FQGNSA. This CDR3 comprises 16 residues. V shed 5 bases, J shed 0 bases, and the junction held 9 bases outside the gene matches. The CDR3 loop reads CASSPRDGGVSYEQYF. The DNA of the CDR3 is TGTGCCAGCAGCCCGCGTGACGGGGGGGTCTCCTACGAGCAGTACTTC.

This chain's CDR3 is CASSFIEEGELFF. The CDR3 nucleotides are TGTGCCAGCAGCTTTATTGAGGAAGGGGAGCTGTTTTTT. V usage is TRBV11-2 and J usage is TRBJ2-2; D call uncertain. Germline V lookup: CDR1 SGHAT, CDR2 FQNNGV. V was trimmed by 3 bases and J by 8 bases, leaving 10 bases between them. This CDR3 is 13 amino acids long.

CDR3 protein: CASSPPEGGTDTQYF. In nucleotides, the CDR3 is TGTGCCAGCTCACCTCCGGAAGGGGGCACAGATACGCAGTATTTT. This chain links TRBV18 with TRBJ2-3; possibly TRBD1 for D (5 bases). CDR1 is KGHSH, CDR2 LQKENI, per germline. The CDR3 contains 15 residues. V was clipped by 3 bases and J by 1 base, with 11 bases between them.

The CDR3 protein is CASSLGRVSEAFF. In DNA, the CDR3 is TGTGCCAGTAGTTTGGGCAGGGTCTCTGAAGCTTTCTTT. The chain links TRBV19 to TRBJ1-1; possible D gene TRBD1, 5 bases. Per the germline V gene, CDR1 is LNHDA and CDR2 is SQIVND (reference sequence). The germline V and J ends were trimmed by 5 bases and 6 bases, with 13 bases remaining between them. The CDR3 spans 13 residues.